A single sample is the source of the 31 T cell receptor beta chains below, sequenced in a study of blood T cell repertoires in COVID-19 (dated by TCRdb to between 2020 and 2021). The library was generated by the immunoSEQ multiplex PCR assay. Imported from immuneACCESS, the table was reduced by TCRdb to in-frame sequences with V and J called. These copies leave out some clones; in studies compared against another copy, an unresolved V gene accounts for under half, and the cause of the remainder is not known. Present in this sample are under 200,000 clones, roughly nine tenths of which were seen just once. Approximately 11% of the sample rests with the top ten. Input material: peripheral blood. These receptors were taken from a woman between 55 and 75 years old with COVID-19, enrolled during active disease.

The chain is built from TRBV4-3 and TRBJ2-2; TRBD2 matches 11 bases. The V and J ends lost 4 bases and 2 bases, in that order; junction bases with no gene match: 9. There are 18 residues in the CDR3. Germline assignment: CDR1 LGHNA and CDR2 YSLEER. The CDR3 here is CASSRIGTSGVNTGELFF. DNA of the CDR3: TGCGCCAGCAGCCGGATCGGGACTAGCGGAGTTAACACCGGGGAGCTGTTTTTT.

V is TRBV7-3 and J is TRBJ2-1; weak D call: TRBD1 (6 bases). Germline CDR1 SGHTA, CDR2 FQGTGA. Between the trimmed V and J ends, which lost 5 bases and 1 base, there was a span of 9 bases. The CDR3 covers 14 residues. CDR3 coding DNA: TGTGCCAGCAGCAAGGGACAATCCTACAATGAGCAGTTCTTC. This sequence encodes CASSKGQSYNEQFF.

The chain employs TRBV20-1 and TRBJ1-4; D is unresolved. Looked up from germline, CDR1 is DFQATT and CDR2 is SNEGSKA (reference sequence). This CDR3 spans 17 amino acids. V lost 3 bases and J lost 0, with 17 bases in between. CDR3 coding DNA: TGCAGTGCTAGTTCCATCCGGAGTGTTGCAACTAATGAAAAACTGTTTTTT. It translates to CSASSIRSVATNEKLFF.

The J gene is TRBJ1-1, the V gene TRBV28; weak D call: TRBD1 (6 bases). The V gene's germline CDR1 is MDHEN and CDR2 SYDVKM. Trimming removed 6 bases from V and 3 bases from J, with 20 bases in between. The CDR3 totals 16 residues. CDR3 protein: CASRPVFVRGHTEAFF. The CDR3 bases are TGTGCCAGCAGACCCGTTTTCGTCAGGGGCCACACTGAAGCTTTCTTT.

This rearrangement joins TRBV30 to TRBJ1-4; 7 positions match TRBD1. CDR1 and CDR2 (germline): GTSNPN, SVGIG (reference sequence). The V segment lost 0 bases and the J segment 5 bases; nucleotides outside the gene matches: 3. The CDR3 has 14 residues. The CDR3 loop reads CAWSVRRGNEKLFF. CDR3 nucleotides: TGTGCCTGGAGTGTACGCAGGGGGAATGAAAAACTGTTTTTT.

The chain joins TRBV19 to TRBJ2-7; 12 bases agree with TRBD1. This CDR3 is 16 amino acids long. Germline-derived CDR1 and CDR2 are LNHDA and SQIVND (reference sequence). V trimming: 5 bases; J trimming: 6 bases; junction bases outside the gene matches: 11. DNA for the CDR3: TGTGCCAGTAGTGACGGGACAGGGGGCTCGGCGGGCGAGCAGTACTTC. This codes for CASSDGTGGSAGEQYF. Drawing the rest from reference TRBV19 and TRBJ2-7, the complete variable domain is DGGITQSPKYLFRKEGQNVTLSCEQNLNHDAMYWYRQDPGQGLRLIYYSQIVNDFQKGDIAEGYSVSREKKESFPLTVTSAQKNPTAFYLCASSDGTGGSAGEQYFGPGTRLTVT.

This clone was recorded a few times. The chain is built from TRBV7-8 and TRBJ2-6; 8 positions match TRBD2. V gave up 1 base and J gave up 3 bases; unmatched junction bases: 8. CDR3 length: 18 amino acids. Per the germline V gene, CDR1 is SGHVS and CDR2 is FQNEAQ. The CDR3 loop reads CASSLGGRLALGANVLTF. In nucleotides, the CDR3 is TGTGCCAGCAGCTTAGGCGGGAGGCTGGCCCTTGGGGCCAACGTCCTGACTTTC. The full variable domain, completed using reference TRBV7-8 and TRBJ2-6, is GAGVSQSPRYKVAKRGQDVALRCDPISGHVSLFWYQQALGQGPEFLTYFQNEAQLDKSGLPSDRFFAERPEGSVSTLKIQRTQQEDSAVYLCASSLGGRLALGANVLTFGAGSRLTVL.

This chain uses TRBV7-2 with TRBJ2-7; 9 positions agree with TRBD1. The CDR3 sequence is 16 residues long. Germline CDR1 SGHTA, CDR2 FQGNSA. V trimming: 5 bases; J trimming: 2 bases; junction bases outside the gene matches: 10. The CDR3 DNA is TGTGCCAGCAGCCAAAACACAGGGGGCCTAACCTACGAGCAGTACTTC. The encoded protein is CASSQNTGGLTYEQYF.

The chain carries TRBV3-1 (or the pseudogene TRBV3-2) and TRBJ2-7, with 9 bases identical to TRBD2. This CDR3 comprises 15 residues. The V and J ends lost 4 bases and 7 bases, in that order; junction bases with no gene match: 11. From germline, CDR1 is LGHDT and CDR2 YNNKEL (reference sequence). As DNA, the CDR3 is TGTGCCAGCAGCCCATCTGGCGGGAGGGCCCAGGAGCAGTACTTC. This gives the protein CASSPSGGRAQEQYF.

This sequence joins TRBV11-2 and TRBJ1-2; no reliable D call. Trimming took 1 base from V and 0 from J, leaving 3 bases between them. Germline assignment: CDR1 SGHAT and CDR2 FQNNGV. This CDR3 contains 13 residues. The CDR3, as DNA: TGTGCCAGCAGCTTAGCGTCTAACTATGGCTACACCTTC. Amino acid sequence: CASSLASNYGYTF.

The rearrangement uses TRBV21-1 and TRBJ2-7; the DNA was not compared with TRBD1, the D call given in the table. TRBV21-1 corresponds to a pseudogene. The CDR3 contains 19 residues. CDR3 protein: CASSILGQVPFISSYEQYF. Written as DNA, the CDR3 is TGTGCCAGCAGCATACTGGGACAGGTCCCCTTTATTAGCTCCTACGAGCAGTACTTC.

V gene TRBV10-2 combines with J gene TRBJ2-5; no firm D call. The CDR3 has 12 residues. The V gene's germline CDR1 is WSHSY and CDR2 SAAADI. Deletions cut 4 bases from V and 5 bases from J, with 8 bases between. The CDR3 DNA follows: TGCGCCAGCAGTGCCGGTACGGAGACCCAGTACTTC. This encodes CASSAGTETQYF.

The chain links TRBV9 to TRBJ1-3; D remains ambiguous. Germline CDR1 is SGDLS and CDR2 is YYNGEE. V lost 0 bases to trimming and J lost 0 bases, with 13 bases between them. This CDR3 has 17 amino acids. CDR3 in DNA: TGTGCCAGCAGCGTAGATGTACGGCCGGGCTCTGGAAACACCATATATTTT. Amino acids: CASSVDVRPGSGNTIYF.

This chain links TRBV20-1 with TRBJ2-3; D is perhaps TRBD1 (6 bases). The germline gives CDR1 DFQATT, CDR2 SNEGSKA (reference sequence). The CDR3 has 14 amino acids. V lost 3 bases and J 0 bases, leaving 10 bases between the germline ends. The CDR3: CSASRTASTDTQYF. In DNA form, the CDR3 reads TGCAGTGCTAGTAGGACAGCTAGCACAGATACGCAGTATTTT.

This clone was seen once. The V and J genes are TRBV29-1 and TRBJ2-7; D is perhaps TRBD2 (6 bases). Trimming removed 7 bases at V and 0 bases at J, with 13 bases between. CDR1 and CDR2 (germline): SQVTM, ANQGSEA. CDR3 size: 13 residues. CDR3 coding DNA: TGCAGCGCCAGGACTATTAGCTCCTACGAGCAGTACTTC. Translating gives CSARTISSYEQYF.

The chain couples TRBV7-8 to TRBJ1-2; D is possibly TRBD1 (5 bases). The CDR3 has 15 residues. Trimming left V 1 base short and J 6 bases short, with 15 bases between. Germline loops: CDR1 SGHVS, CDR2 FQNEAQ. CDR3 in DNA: TGTGCCAGCAGCTTAGAGGAGGGTTGGGACGATGGCTACACCTTC. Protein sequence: CASSLEEGWDDGYTF.

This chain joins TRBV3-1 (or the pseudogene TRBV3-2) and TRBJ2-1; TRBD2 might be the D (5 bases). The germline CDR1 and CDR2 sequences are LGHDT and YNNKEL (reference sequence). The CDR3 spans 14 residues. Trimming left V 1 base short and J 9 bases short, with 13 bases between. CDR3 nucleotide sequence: TGTGCCAGCAGCCAAGTTCGGGGTCTGAGTGAGCAGTTCTTC. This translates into CASSQVRGLSEQFF.

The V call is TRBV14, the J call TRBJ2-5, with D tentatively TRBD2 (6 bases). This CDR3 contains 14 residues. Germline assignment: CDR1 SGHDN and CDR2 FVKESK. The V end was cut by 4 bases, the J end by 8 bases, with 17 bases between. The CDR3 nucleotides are TGTGCCAGCAGCCCCCCTGGGGGGAGAGTTACCCAGTACTTC. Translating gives CASSPPGGRVTQYF.

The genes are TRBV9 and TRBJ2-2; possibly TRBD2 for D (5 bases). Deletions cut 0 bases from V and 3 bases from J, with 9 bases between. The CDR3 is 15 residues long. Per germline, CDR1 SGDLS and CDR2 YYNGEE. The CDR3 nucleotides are TGTGCCAGCAGCGTAGGGTGGCGGGACACCGGGGAGCTGTTTTTT. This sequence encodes CASSVGWRDTGELFF.

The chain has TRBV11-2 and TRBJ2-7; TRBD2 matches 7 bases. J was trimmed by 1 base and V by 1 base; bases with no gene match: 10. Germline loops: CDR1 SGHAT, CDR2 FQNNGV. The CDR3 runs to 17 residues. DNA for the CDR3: TGTGCCAGCAGCTTAGGGGCCTGGGGGGGACTTTCCTACGAGCAGTACTTC. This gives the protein CASSLGAWGGLSYEQYF.

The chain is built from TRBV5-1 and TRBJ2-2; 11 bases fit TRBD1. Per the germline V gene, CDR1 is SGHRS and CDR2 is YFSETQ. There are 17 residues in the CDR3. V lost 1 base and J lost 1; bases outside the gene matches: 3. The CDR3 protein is CASSLPGTGGNTGELFF. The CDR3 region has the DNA TGCGCCAGCAGCTTGCCAGGGACAGGGGGGAACACCGGGGAGCTGTTTTTT.

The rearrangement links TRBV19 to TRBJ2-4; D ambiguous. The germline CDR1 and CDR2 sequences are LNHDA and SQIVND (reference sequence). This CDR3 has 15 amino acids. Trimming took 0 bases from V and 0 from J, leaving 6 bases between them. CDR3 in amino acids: CASSIEFLAKNIQYF. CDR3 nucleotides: TGTGCCAGTAGTATAGAATTCCTAGCCAAAAACATTCAGTACTTC.

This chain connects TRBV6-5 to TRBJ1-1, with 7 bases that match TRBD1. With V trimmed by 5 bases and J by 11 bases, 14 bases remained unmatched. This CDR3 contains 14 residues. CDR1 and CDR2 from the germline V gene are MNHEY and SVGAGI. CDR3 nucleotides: TGTGCCAGCAGTCGACAGGGTGGGCGGCAGGACGCTTTCTTT. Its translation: CASSRQGGRQDAFF.

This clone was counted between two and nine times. Written as DNA, the CDR3 is TGTGCCAGCTCACTGCGACAGGGCGATCATGAAAAACTGTTTTTT. The encoded protein is CASSLRQGDHEKLFF. The chain links TRBV18 to TRBJ1-4; 7 bases agree with TRBD1. In germline, CDR1 is KGHSH, CDR2 LQKENI. J was trimmed by 6 bases and V by 4 bases; bases with no gene match: 8. The CDR3 length is 15 residues.

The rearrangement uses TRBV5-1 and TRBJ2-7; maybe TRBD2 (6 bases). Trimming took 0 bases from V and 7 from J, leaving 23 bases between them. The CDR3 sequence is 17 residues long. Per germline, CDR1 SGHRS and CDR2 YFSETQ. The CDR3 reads CASSLGLPGGSSGEQYF. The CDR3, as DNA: TGCGCCAGCAGCTTGGGCCTCCCCGGGGGAAGTAGTGGGGAGCAGTACTTC.

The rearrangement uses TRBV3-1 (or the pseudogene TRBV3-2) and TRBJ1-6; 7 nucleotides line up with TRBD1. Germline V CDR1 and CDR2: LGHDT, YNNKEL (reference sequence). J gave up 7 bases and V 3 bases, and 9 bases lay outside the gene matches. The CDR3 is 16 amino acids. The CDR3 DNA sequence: TGTGCCAGCAGCCAGTTCTTGGGACAGAAAAATTCACCCCTCCACTTT. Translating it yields CASSQFLGQKNSPLHF.

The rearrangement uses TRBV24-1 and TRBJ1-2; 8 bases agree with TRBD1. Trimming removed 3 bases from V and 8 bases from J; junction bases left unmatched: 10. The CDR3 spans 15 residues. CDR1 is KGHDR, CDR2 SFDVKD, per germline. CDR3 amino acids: CATSDRRTGPMGYTF. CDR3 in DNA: TGTGCCACCAGTGATCGCCGGACAGGGCCTATGGGCTACACCTTC.

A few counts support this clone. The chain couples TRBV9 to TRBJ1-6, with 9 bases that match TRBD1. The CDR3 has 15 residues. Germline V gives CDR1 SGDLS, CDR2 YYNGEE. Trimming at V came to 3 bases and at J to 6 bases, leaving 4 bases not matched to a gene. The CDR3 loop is CASSARDRVNSPLHF. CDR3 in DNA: TGTGCCAGCAGCGCCCGGGACAGGGTTAATTCACCCCTCCACTTT.

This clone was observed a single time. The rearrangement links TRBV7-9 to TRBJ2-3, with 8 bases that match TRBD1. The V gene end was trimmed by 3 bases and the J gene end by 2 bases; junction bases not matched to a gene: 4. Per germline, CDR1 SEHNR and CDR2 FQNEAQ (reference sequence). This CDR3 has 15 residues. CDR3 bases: TGTGCCAGCAGCTTCAGGGACAGGATCACAGATACGCAGTATTTT. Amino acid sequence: CASSFRDRITDTQYF.

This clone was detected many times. Written as DNA, the CDR3 is TGCGCCAGCAGCCGATGGACAGATGAGGATGAAAAACTGTTTTTT. Its translation is CASSRWTDEDEKLFF. J is TRBJ1-4 and V is TRBV4-1, with a weak D call TRBD1 (6 bases). CDR1 MGHRA and CDR2 YSYEKL come from the germline V gene. The CDR3 consists of 15 residues. Trimming took off 4 bases at V and 6 bases at J, with 15 bases between the two ends.

In DNA form, the CDR3 reads TGTGCCAGCAGTTTACGGCGGGGGGAGAGCTCACCCCTCCACTTT. Translating it yields CASSLRRGESSPLHF. This chain uses TRBV28 with TRBJ1-6; tentative D call: TRBD1 (5 bases). Trimming removed 2 bases from V and 10 bases from J, with 15 bases in between. CDR3 size: 15 residues. Germline CDR1 and CDR2: MDHEN and SYDVKM.